The text below deals with one TCR delta chain. This clone is large (0.1 to 1%) in its sample. It lacks a known antigen. No much larger clone is present one base from it, and per-base qualities are unavailable. The sample originates from a study of delta chain sequences of gamma delta T cells (dated by TCRdb to between 2016 and 2019). The library was obtained by 5' RACE. Instrument on record: Illumina MiSeq. In TCRdb, clones were called once more from the public reads by CATT, and rows of identical DNA were later combined. This sample is represented by around 2,400 delta-chain clones; 28% of them were singletons. 17% of the sample rests with the top ten. The source is a human donor in good health. The specimen was either unsorted cells or a sorted T cell fraction (not recorded which).

The CDR3 reads CACDALGEYTDKLIF. The sequenced DNA is TGTGCCTGTGACGCGCTGGGGGAGTACACCGATAAACTCATCTTT. The chain couples TRDV2 to TRDJ1, with 8 bases in between that match TRDD3. CDR1 and CDR2, per the germline V gene, are GEAIGNYY and EKD. Trimming removed 3 bases from V and 0 bases from J; the gene matches leave 5 bases unexplained. Reading from cysteine to phenylalanine, the CDR3 counts 15 amino acids. The DNA shown is the 45-base CDR3, in frame from base 1.